This T cell receptor beta chain derives from a study of T cells in Graves' hyperthyroidism and ophthalmopathy. This CDR3 spans 15 amino acids. Germline CDR1 reads MNHNS; CDR2 reads SASEGT. V dropped 5 bases and J dropped 4; count of bases not matched to a gene: 10. Authors of the study amplified TCR beta CDR3 regions from RNA transcripts. The primer set for the first-round RT-PCR of the TCR CDR3 was HTBI. Using its own MiXCR run on the multiplex PCR reads, TCRdb lists one record per CDR3 protein. Among about 400,000 distinct CDR3 sequences, under 15% were seen once, and the ten largest hold roughly 33%.

This sequence was found in a woman aged 30 to 39 with Graves' hyperthyroidism. The sample was blood. This chain connects TRBV6-1 to TRBJ2-7; 8 bases map to TRBD2. The CDR3 coding sequence is TGTGCCAGCAGTACCATGGCAGGGACTAGGTACGAGCAGTACTTC. Encoded protein: CASSTMAGTRYEQYF.